This T cell receptor (beta chain) derives from a study of T cell repertoires in cytomegalovirus infection. In this sample, this clonotype turned up a few times. The antigen is undetermined. Study results and caveats: Dominant in the ex vivo response were TCR beta clonotypes restricted by HLA-C and specific for CMV.

MiXCR was run by TCRdb on the reads, yielding one entry per CDR3 protein. The sample holds 830,000 or so distinct CDR3 sequences; about 31% are singletons and the top ten take around an eighth. This specimen consisted of cultured CD8+ T cells from PBMCs, obtained from culture after CMV antigen stimulation. The TCR sequence derives from a human donor in good health (CMV status not recorded). Some clones in this sample may be carry-over from other donors' samples.

The CDR3 spells CASSIDFDTDNEQFF. The CDR3 region has the DNA TGTGCCAGTAGTATCGATTTCGACACCGACAATGAGCAGTTCTTC. The V gene is TRBV19, the J gene TRBJ2-1, with D unclear. The CDR3 runs to 15 residues. Germline values: CDR1 LNHDA, CDR2 SQIVND (reference sequence). V was pared by 3 bases and J by 5 bases, with 14 bases between. The whole variable domain, remainder taken from reference TRBV19 and TRBJ2-1, is DGGITQSPKYLFRKEGQNVTLSCEQNLNHDAMYWYRQDPGQGLRLIYYSQIVNDFQKGDIAEGYSVSREKKESFPLTVTSAQKNPTAFYLCASSIDFDTDNEQFFGPGTRLTVL.